This entry concerns a single TCR beta chain. Its target is not known. Germline CDR1 MNHNY, CDR2 SVGAGI (reference sequence). V lost 6 bases to trimming and J lost 5 bases; unmatched junction nucleotides: 8. The CDR3 has 14 amino acids. This sample stems from a study of blood T cell dynamics during melanoma immunotherapy. The data were produced by immunoSEQ multiplex PCR, yet TCRdb's version contains in-frame clones alone and is incomplete. Of some 9,900 clones listed, about 86% are singletons. General observations from the study: Whether repertoire-driving clones were melanoma-specific could not be determined. PBMC repertoires of eventual disease-control patients split at W3 into clonality or diversity gains.

The time point: pre-treatment baseline. The receptor's source is a human donor with melanoma. The J gene is TRBJ2-7, the V gene TRBV6-6; 9 bases fit TRBD1. Sequenced here: blood, sampled from a patient treated with checkpoint blockade. The CDR3 protein is CASSPGTGIHEQYF. The CDR3 DNA reads TGTGCCAGCAGCCCAGGGACAGGGATTCACGAGCAGTACTTC.